This TCR beta chain derives from a study of CD8+CD57+ T cells in acquired aplastic anemia. Study as a whole: Healthy donors had, on average, approximately 11 million reads for their CD4+ cells.

The CDR3 covers 13 residues. Germline CDR1 and CDR2: MNHEY and SVGAGI. This clonotype was counted ten times or more. The junction shows a germline mismatch at one end, possibly a read error. Researchers used genomic DNA as the template to profile TCR beta VDJ and CDR3. Using its own MiXCR run on the reads, TCRdb lists one record per CDR3 protein. This sample has around 150,000 distinct CDR3 sequences; around 45% occur once, and the top ten carry 1.1%. The receptor's source is a human donor in good health. Material for sequencing was sorted CD4+, CD8+, or CD8+CD57+ T cells (not recorded which) from PBMCs. The V call is TRBV6-5, the J call TRBJ2-7, with 9 bases lining up with TRBD1. Here the CDR3 reads CASSSYPTGGKDF. CDR3 nucleotide sequence: TGTGCCAGCAGTTCTTACCCAACAGGGGGCAAAGACTTC.